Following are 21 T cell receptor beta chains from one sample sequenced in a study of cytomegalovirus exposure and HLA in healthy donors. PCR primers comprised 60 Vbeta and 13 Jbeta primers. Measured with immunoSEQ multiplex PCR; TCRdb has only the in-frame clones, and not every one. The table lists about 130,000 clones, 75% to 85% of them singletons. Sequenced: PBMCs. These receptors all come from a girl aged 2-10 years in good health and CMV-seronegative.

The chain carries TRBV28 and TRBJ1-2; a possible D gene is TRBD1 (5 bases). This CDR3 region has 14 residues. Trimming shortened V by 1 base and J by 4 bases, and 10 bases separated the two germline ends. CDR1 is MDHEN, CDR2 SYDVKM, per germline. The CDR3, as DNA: TGTGCCAGCAGTTTATCGCAGGGAATCTATGGCTACACCTTC. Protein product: CASSLSQGIYGYTF.

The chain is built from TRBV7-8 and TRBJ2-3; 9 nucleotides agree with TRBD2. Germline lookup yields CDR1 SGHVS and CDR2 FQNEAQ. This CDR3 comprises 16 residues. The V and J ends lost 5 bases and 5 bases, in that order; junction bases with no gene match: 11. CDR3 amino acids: CASSPAPGGRGDTQYF. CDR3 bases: TGTGCCAGCAGCCCGGCCCCCGGCGGGAGGGGAGATACGCAGTATTTT.

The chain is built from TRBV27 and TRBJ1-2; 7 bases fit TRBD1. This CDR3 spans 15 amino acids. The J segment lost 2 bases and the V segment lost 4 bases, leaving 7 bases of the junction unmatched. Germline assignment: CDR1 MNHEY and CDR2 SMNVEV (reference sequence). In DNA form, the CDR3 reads TGTGCCAGCAGTTCCGAGACAGGGTTAAACTATGGCTACACCTTC. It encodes CASSSETGLNYGYTF.

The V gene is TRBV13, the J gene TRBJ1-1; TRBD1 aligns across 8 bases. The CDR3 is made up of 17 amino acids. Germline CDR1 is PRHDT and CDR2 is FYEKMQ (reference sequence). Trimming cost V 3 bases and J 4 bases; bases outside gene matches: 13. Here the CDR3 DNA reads TGTGCCAGCAGCTTTTTGGGCCTCAGGGGGCGGGTCACTGAAGCTTTCTTT. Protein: CASSFLGLRGRVTEAFF.

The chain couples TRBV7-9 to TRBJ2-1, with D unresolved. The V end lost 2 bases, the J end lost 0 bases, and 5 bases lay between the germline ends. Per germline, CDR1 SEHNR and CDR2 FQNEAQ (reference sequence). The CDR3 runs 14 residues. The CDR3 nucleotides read TGTGCCAGCAGCTTATCGGTCTCCTACAATGAGCAGTTCTTC. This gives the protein CASSLSVSYNEQFF. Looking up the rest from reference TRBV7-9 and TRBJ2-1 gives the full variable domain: DTGVSQNPRHKITKRGQNVTFRCDPISEHNRLYWYRQTLGQGPEFLTYFQNEAQLEKSRLLSDRFSAERPKGSFSTLEIQRTEQGDSAMYLCASSLSVSYNEQFFGPGTRLTVL.

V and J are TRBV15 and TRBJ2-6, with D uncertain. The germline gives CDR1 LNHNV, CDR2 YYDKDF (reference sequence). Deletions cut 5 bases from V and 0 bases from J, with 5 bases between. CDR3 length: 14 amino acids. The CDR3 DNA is TGTGCCACCAGCTTTCGCTCTGGGGCCAACGTCCTGACTTTC. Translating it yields CATSFRSGANVLTF. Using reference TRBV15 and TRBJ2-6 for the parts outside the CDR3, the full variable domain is DAMVIQNPRYQVTQFGKPVTLSCSQTLNHNVMYWYQQKSSQAPKLLFHYYDKDFNNEADTPDNFQSRRPNTSFCFLDIRSPGLGDTAMYLCATSFRSGANVLTFGAGSRLTVL.

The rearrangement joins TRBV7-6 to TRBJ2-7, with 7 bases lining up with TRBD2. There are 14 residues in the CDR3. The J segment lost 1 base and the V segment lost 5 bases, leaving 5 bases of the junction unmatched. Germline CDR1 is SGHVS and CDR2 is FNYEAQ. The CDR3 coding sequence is TGTGCCAGCAGCCCCTGGGAGGGATCCTACGAGCAGTACTTC. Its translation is CASSPWEGSYEQYF.

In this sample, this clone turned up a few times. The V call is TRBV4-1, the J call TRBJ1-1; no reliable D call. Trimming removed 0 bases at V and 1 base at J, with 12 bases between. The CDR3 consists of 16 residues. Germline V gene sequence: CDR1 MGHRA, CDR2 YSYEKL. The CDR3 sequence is CASSQEPPTRNTEAFF. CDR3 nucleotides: TGCGCCAGCAGCCAAGAGCCCCCCACAAGGAACACTGAAGCTTTCTTT.

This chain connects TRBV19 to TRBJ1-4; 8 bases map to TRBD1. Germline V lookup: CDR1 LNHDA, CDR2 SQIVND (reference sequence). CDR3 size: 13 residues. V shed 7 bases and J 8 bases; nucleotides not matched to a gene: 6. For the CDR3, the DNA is TGTGCCAGTACCGGACAGGGCAGGGAAAAACTGTTTTTT. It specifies CASTGQGREKLFF.

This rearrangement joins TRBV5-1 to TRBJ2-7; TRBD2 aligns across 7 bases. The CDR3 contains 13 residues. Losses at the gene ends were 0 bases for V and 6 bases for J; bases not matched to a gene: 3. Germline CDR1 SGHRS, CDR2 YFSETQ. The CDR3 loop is CASSLDAGVEQYF. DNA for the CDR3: TGCGCCAGCAGCTTGGATGCGGGGGTCGAGCAGTACTTC.

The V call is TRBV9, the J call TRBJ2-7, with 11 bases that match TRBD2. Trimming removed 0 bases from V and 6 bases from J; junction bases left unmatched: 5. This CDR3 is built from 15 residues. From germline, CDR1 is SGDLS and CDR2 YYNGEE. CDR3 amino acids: CASSVGLAGGREQYF. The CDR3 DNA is TGTGCCAGCAGCGTAGGATTAGCGGGAGGGCGCGAGCAGTACTTC.

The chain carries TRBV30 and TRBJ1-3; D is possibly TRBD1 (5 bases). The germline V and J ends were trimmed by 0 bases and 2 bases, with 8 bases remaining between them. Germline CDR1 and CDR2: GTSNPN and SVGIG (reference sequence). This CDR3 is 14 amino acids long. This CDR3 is CAWSVGVAGNTIYF. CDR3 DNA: TGTGCCTGGAGTGTAGGGGTAGCTGGAAACACCATATATTTT.

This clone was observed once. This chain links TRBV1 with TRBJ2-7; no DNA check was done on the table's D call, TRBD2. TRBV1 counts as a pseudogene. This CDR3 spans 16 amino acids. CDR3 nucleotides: TGCACCAGCAGCCAAGAAGGCCCGGGAGTCCCCTACGAGCAGTACTTC. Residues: CTSSQEGPGVPYEQYF.

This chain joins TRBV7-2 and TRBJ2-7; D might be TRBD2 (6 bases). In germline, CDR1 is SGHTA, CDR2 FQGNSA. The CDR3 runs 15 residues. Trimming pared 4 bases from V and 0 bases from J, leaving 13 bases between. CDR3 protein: CASSWLAGHSYEQYF. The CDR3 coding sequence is TGTGCCAGCAGCTGGCTGGCGGGGCACTCCTACGAGCAGTACTTC.

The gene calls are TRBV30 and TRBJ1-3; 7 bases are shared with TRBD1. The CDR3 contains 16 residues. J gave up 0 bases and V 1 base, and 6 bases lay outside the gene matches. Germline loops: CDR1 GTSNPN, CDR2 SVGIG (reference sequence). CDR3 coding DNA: TGTGCCTGGAGTGCAGGGGACAGCGACTCTGGAAACACCATATATTTT. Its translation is CAWSAGDSDSGNTIYF.

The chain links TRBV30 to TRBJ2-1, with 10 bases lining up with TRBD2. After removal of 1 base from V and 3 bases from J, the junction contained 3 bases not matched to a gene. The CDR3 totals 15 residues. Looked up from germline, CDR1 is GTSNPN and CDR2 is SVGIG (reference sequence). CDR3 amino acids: CAWSAIAGGYNEQFF. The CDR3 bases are TGTGCCTGGAGTGCAATAGCGGGAGGCTACAATGAGCAGTTCTTC. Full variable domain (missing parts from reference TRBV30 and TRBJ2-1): SQTIHQWPATLVQPVGSPLSLECTVEGTSNPNLYWYRQAAGRGLQLLFYSVGIGQISSEVPQNLSASRPQDRQFILSSKKLLLSDSGFYLCAWSAIAGGYNEQFFGPGTRLTVL.

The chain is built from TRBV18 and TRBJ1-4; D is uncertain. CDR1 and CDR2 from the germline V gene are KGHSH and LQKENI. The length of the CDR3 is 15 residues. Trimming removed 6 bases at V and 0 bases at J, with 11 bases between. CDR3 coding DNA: TGTGCCAGCTCGGAAGGGAGCGCAACTAATGAAAAACTGTTTTTT. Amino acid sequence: CASSEGSATNEKLFF.

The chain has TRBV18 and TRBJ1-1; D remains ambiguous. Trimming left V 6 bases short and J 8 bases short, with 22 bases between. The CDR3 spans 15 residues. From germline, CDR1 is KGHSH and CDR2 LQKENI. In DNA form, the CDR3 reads TGTGCCAGCTCCCCGACGGGGAGGGTCCTTGGAGAAGCTTTCTTT. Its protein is CASSPTGRVLGEAFF. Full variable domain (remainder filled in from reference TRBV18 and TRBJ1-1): NAGVMQNPRHLVRRRGQEARLRCSPMKGHSHVYWYRQLPEEGLKFMVYLQKENIIDESGMPKERFSAEFPKEGPSILRIQQVVRGDSAAYFCASSPTGRVLGEAFFGQGTRLTVV.

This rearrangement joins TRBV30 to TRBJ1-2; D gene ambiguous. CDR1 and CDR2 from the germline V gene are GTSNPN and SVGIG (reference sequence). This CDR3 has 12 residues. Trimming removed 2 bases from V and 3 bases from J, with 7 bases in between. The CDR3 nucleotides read TGTGCCTGGAGTCCACAATACTATGGCTACACCTTC. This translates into CAWSPQYYGYTF.

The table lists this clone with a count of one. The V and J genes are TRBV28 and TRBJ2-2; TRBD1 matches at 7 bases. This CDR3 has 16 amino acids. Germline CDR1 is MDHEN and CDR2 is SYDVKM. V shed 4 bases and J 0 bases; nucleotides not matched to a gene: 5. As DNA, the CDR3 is TGTGCCAGCAGTTCTTGGGACAGCTCGAACACCGGGGAGCTGTTTTTT. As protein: CASSSWDSSNTGELFF.

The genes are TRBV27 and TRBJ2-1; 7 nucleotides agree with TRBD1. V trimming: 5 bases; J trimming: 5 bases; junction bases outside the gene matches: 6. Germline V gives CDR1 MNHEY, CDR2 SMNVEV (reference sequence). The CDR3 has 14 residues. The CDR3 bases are TGTGCCAGCAGTCTCAGTACAGGGGACAATGAGCAGTTCTTC. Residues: CASSLSTGDNEQFF.